The 11 T cell receptor beta chains reported below all come from one sample, sequenced in a study of monozygotic twins with inflammatory bowel disease. TCRdb reanalyzed the 5' RACE reads, giving one entry per CDR3 protein sequence and no DNA. This repertoire includes approximately 45,000 distinct CDR3 sequences. The sample taken for sequencing was blood. These receptors were taken from a human donor with ulcerative colitis or Crohn's disease, or a healthy co-twin of an affected twin (not recorded which).

The V and J genes are TRBV7-2 and TRBJ1-4; TCRdb's D call, TRBD1, is unchecked because there is no DNA. CDR1 and CDR2 (germline): SGHTA, FQGNSA. CDR3 length equals 14 residues. Here the CDR3 reads CASSLRGIDEKLFF.

The rearrangement joins TRBV2 to TRBJ2-1. This CDR3 contains 11 residues. Germline V gene sequence: CDR1 SNHLY, CDR2 FYNNEI. The CDR3 is CASMVYNEQCF.

The chain employs TRBV6-2 or TRBV6-3 and TRBJ1-2. Germline CDR1 and CDR2: MNHEY and SVGEGT. CDR3 length: 13 residues. The CDR3 loop is CASSYSPYYGYTF.

V gene TRBV20-1 combines with J gene TRBJ2-4. The CDR3 is 13 residues long. Germline assignment: CDR1 DFQATT and CDR2 SNEGSKA (reference sequence). This CDR3 reads CSAEETIKNIQYF.

The chain has TRBV18 and TRBJ1-1; the TRBD1 assignment by TCRdb is unverifiable without DNA. Germline CDR1 and CDR2: KGHSH and LQKENI. The CDR3 length is 14 residues. CDR3 sequence reads: CASSPDRVKPEAFF.

The genes are TRBV7-3 and TRBJ2-7. This CDR3 region has 15 residues. In germline, CDR1 is SGHTA, CDR2 FQGTGA. The CDR3 region is CASSLMPGGSYEQYF.

The chain carries TRBV6-1 and TRBJ2-7; TCRdb calls TRBD1, which cannot be checked without DNA. Germline CDR1 reads MNHNS; CDR2 reads SASEGT. This CDR3 has 16 residues. CDR3 sequence: CASSEMHRAGSYEQYF.

This rearrangement joins TRBV28 to TRBJ2-1; as DNA is missing, the TRBD1 call by TCRdb cannot be tested. This CDR3 contains 21 residues. Germline V gives CDR1 MDHEN, CDR2 SYDVKM. The CDR3 spells CASHPAASLKTTGGTSNEQFF.

This chain joins TRBV7-2 and TRBJ1-5; the TCRdb D gene call, TRBD1, has no DNA to confirm it. Germline CDR1 reads SGHTA; CDR2 reads FQGNSA. The CDR3 is 16 amino acids. The CDR3: CASSLSRDRFNQPQHF. The full variable domain, completed using reference TRBV7-2 and TRBJ1-5, is GAGVSQSPSNKVTEKGKDVELRCDPISGHTALYWYRQSLGQGLEFLIYFQGNSAPDKSGLPSDRFSAERTGGSVSTLTIQRTQQEDSAVYLCASSLSRDRFNQPQHFGDGTRLSIL.

The V and J genes are TRBV2 and TRBJ2-2. The germline V gene has CDR1 SNHLY and CDR2 FYNNEI. CDR3 length: 14 amino acids. The CDR3 spells CASSVTANTGELFF. Full variable domain (rest looked up from reference TRBV2 and TRBJ2-2): EPEVTQTPSHQVTQMGQEVILRCVPISNHLYFYWYRQILGQKVEFLVSFYNNEISEKSEIFDDQFSVERPDGSNFTLKIRSTKLEDSAMYFCASSVTANTGELFFGEGSRLTVL.

The rearrangement joins TRBV11-2 to TRBJ1-1; TCRdb returns TRBD1, unconfirmable since there is no DNA. This CDR3 region has 17 residues. Germline CDR1 SGHAT, CDR2 FQNNGV. The chain's CDR3 is CASSLSDRGLRNTEAFF.